This T cell receptor (beta chain) was recorded in a study of blood T cell repertoires in COVID-19 (dated by TCRdb to about 2020). Study-level background: Samples covering the acute and convalescent phases of COVID-19 were provided by collaborators in the United States, Italy and Spain. The samples were drawn from two sources: the first 160 participants of the ongoing ImmuneRACE study, and fewer than 1,500 subjects contributed by 6 global collaborators. The material from the prospective study consisted of cDNA or gDNA derived from T cells, B-cell-depleted T cells, or PBMCs. The repertoires were made available in a free public database intended to serve as a resource for research on the immune response to SARS-CoV-2. Where HLA class I and class II types were available, the types were taken from metadata supplied by the sample provider, not from assay-based typing. Sample metadata almost always included a de-identified subject ID, COVID-19 status, age in years and sex. Subjects who had been exposed to COVID-19, were actively infected with it, or had recovered from it provided the deeply sampled blood TCRbeta repertoires that made up the dataset.

The immunoSEQ Assay, a bias-controlled multiplex PCR, was used to amplify TCRbeta CDR3 regions from genomic DNA. The authors processed their data as follows. Within the assay, amplification of reference gene primers was used to estimate how many nucleated cells each sample contained. Sequence reads were collapsed and filtered to measure the absolute abundance of every unique TCRbeta CDR3 rearrangement. For each sample, productive Simpson clonality was calculated as the square root of Simpson's diversity index over productive rearrangements. What TCRdb holds here is the immuneACCESS table cut down to in-frame rearrangements. Part of the clones is not present; checked against another copy, under half of the missing clones reflect an unresolved V gene, and the others are unexplained. V, J and clone size reflect that table, while D and trimming were determined from the DNA. This sample comprises roughly 68,000 clones, 70% to 90% of them detected only once. About 9.5% of the sample is in the top ten clones.

On the study overall, not on this receptor specifically: How much clinical and demographic metadata was included differed by source and by participant, and the metadata was provided uncurated.

On this clone itself: Its target antigen remains unknown. Within one base of it there is no much larger clone, and no base qualities were kept.

Enrolling through a virtual design, the prospective study's participants ranged in age from about 18 to 100 years and lived across 24 United States geographic areas. To assign participants to cohorts, the prospective study relied on clinical history that participants themselves reported in a screening survey and a study questionnaire. For ImmuneRACE Cohort 3, a participant was defined as recovered based on two consecutive negative NP/OP PCR tests, clearance by a healthcare professional, or resolution of symptoms. Mobile phlebotomists in the prospective study collected whole blood, serum and a nasopharyngeal or oropharyngeal swab from every participant. Prospective study participants could optionally give additional blood draws and questionnaires over a 2-month period. Prospective study blood samples were shipped either frozen or at room temperature before DNA extraction. The sequence came from a woman between 40 and 50 years old who had recovered from COVID-19. The sample taken for sequencing was PBMCs or T cells enriched from blood (not recorded which).

Here the CDR3 is given as CASSLGRVYGYTF. The DNA reads as follows: TGTGCCAGCAGCCTCGGGAGGGTATATGGCTACACCTTC. The chain is encoded by TRBV12-3 or TRBV12-4 joined to TRBJ1-2; confidence is insufficient to name the D gene. Taken from cysteine to phenylalanine, the CDR3 has 13 residues. The only DNA kept is the CDR3, 39 bases in frame from the first base. A distance of 13 bases separates the germline ends of V and J, which lose 6 bases and 5 bases respectively.